The sequence of this TCR beta chain was determined in a study of blood T cell repertoires in COVID-19. Authors' data handling: Amplification of reference gene primers provided the estimated nucleated cell counts. Here immunoSEQ multiplex PCR was the method, and the copy in TCRdb shows in-frame clones only, minus some. V, J and clone size are taken as reported in that table, and D and trimming were inferred from the DNA itself. Among 300,000 to 400,000 clones, around four fifths were seen once, and the ten largest hold approximately 3%. This sequence originates from a man aged 25 to 45 with active or convalescent COVID-19. The sample was peripheral blood.

The CDR3 protein is CGRVGPSGGSSTGELFF. The DNA of the CDR3 is TGTGGGAGGGTAGGTCCTAGCGGGGGGTCCTCCACCGGGGAGCTGTTTTTT. V and J are TRBV3-1 (or the pseudogene TRBV3-2) and TRBJ2-2, with 11 bases identical to TRBD2. Germline loops: CDR1 LGHDT, CDR2 YNNKEL (reference sequence). CDR3 length: 17 amino acids.